This TCR beta chain appears in the sequencing data of a study of T-cell memory formation after mild COVID-19. Study-wide findings and caveats: Mainly in CM and EM were contracting CD4+ clones; CD8+ were in EMRA. The study detected some responding clones in pre-infection memory, suggesting cross-reactive memory joined.

5'RACE, which relied on constant-segment primers, yielded TCR alpha and TCR beta cDNA libraries carrying sample barcodes and UMIs. One entry per CDR3 protein results from TCRdb running MiXCR on the 5' RACE reads. The sample holds around 500,000 distinct CDR3 sequences, 15% to 20% seen once. CDR3 length: 21 residues. Trimming at V came to 0 bases and at J to 2 bases, leaving 19 bases not matched to a gene. Germline V gives CDR1 SGHAT, CDR2 FQNNGV. In this sample, this clonotype turned up many times. What it recognizes is unknown. This TCR came from an adult woman who had mild COVID-19 (a few samples of this study predate the infection). Cell type and time point are not known. This chain joins TRBV11-2 and TRBJ2-1, with 7 bases that match TRBD2. Sequencing input: PBMCs or a T cell subset sorted from them (not recorded which). For the CDR3, the DNA is TGTGCCAGCAGCTTAGATCTAGAAGCGGGAAGGGGTACGGCGGCCTACAATGAGCAGTTCTTC. Its protein is CASSLDLEAGRGTAAYNEQFF.